This T cell receptor (beta chain) is drawn from a study of blood T cell repertoires in COVID-19. Study information: PBMCs, B-cell-depleted T cells, or T cells were the source of the cDNA or gDNA that made up the material.

V dropped 4 bases and J dropped 9 bases, with 4 bases sitting between them. CDR3 length equals 10 residues. Germline assignment: CDR1 WSHSY and CDR2 SAAADI. Assay: immunoSEQ multiplex PCR; the TCRdb copy retains only in-frame clones and omits some. Here the sample spans hundreds of thousands of clones, about nine tenths being singletons. The rearrangement links TRBV10-2 to TRBJ2-1; D gene uncertain. Sequencing used peripheral blood. The source is a young woman with COVID-19, enrolled during active disease. For the CDR3, the DNA is TGCGCCAGCAGTGCCGGTGAGCAGTTCTTC. This encodes CASSAGEQFF.